This entry describes one TCR beta chain. The CDR3 extends over 18 amino acids. Looked up from germline, CDR1 is LGHDT and CDR2 is YNNKEL (reference sequence). V shed 1 base and J 5 bases; nucleotides not matched to a gene: 8. TCRdb called the 5' RACE reads again in MiXCR, with one record for every CDR3 protein. The data show around 150,000 distinct CDR3 sequences, 30% to 40% seen once. This entry belongs to a study of CD8 T cells in ankylosing spondylitis. The chain couples TRBV3-1 to TRBJ2-3, with 14 bases that match TRBD2. The source of this sequence is a male donor with ankylosing spondylitis. Sequences were obtained from synovial fluid, either unsorted or a sorted T cell fraction (not recorded which). Here the CDR3 reads CASSQVRLAGGQGDTQYF. CDR3 in DNA: TGTGCCAGCAGCCAAGTGAGACTAGCGGGGGGGCAGGGAGATACGCAGTATTTT.